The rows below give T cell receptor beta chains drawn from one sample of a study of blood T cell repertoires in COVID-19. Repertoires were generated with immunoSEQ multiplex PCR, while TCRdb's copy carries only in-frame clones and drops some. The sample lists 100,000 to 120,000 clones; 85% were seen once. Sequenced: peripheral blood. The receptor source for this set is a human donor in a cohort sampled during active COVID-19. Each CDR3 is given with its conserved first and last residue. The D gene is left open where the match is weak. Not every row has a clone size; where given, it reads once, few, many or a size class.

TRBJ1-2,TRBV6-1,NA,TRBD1,TGTGCCAGCAGTGAAGTGAGACAGGGGGTGGCTGGCTACACCTTC,CASSEVRQGVAGYTF
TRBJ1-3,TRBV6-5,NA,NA,TGTGCCAGCGGGAAGGGGGCTGGAAACACCATATATTTT,CASGKGAGNTIYF
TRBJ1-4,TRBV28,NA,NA,TGTGCCAGCGGGGGGGAGGGTGAGAAACTGTTTTTT,CASGGEGEKLFF
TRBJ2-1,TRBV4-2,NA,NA,TGTGCCAGCAGCGAAGGAGGGCTACGGCCCTACAATGAGCAGTTCTTC,CASSEGGLRPYNEQFF
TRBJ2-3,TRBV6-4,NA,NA,TGTGCCAGCAGTGACTCAGGCGGGGCCCCTAGTACGCAGTATTTT,CASSDSGGAPSTQYF
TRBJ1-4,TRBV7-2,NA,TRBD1,TGTGCCAGCAGCTTCGACAGGGCAGATGAAAAACTGTTTTTT,CASSFDRADEKLFF
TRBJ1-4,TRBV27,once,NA,TGTGCCAGCAGTGCCAGGAGGTATGAAAAACTGTTTTTT,CASSARRYEKLFF
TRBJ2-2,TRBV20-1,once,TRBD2,TGCAGTGCTAGTCTCCCAGGGAGGGATACCGGGGAGCTGTTTTTT,CSASLPGRDTGELFF
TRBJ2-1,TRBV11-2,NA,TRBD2,TGTGCCAGCAGCCCCAATCGCGGGGGGTCAAATGAGCAGTTCTTC,CASSPNRGGSNEQFF
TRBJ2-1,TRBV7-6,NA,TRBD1,TGTGCCAGCAGGGGACAGCCTTGGGATGAGCAGTTCTTC,CASRGQPWDEQFF
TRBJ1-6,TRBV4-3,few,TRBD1,TGCGCCAGCAGCCAAGATTTGGCAGGGGGCGCGAATAATTCACCCCTCCACTTT,CASSQDLAGGANNSPLHF
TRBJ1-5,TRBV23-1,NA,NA,TGCGCCAGCAGTCAATTCGGAGGGCCGGAGAGGGTCCATTTT,CASSQFGGPERVHF
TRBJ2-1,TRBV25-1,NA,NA,TGTGCCAGCAGTGAATATCTCCAGGGTGACTACAATGAGCAGTTCTTC,CASSEYLQGDYNEQFF
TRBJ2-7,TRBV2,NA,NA,TGTGCCAGCAGTGATCAGGGGGTTGGGGGGTCCTACGAGCAGTACTTC,CASSDQGVGGSYEQYF
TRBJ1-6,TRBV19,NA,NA,TGTGCCAGTAGTACCCGACGGGGGGCATCGGGAAATTCACCCCTCCACTTT,CASSTRRGASGNSPLHF
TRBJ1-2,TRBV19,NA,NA,TGTGCCAGTAGTATAGCTCCGGAGTATGGCTACACCTTC,CASSIAPEYGYTF
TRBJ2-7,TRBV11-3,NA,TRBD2,TGTGCCAGCAGTCCAGGGGCCGCTAGCGGGGGTTACGAGCAGTACTTC,CASSPGAASGGYEQYF
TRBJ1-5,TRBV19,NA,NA,TGTGCCAGTAGTGCTTTACGGGACATCAGCAATCAGCCCCAGCATTTT,CASSALRDISNQPQHF
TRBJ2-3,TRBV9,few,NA,TGTGCCAGCAGCGCTCGGGACTTTACAGATACGCAGTATTTT,CASSARDFTDTQYF
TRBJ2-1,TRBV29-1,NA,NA,TGCAGCGTTCGAGAGGGAACTACTGAGCAGTTCTTC,CSVREGTTEQFF
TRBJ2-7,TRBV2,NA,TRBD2,TGTGCCAGCAGTGTAGCGGGGGGGCTTTACGAGCAGTACTTC,CASSVAGGLYEQYF
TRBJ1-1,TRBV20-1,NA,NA,TGCAGTGCTGAGGAGAACACTGAAGCTTTCTTT,CSAEENTEAFF
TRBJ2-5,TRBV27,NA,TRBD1,TGTGCCAGCAGTAGAGGGGACAGGCGACAAGAGACCCAGTACTTC,CASSRGDRRQETQYF
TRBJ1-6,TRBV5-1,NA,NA,TGCGCCAGCAGCTTGGATGTCAGGGTGGATTCACCCCTCCACTTT,CASSLDVRVDSPLHF
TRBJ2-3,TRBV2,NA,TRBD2,TGTGCCAGCAGTAAGACTAGCGGGGGAGGAAAAGATACGCAGTATTTT,CASSKTSGGGKDTQYF
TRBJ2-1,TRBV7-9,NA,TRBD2,TGTGCCAGCAGCTCTAGCGGGGGGGCCAATGAGCAGTTCTTC,CASSSSGGANEQFF
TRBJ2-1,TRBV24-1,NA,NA,TGTGCCACCCAGGGCTACAATGAGCAGTTCTTC,CATQGYNEQFF
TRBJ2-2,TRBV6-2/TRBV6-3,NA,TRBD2,TGTGCCAGCAGCCCCTCGCTAGCGGCGAAAGAGCTGTTTTTT,CASSPSLAAKELFF